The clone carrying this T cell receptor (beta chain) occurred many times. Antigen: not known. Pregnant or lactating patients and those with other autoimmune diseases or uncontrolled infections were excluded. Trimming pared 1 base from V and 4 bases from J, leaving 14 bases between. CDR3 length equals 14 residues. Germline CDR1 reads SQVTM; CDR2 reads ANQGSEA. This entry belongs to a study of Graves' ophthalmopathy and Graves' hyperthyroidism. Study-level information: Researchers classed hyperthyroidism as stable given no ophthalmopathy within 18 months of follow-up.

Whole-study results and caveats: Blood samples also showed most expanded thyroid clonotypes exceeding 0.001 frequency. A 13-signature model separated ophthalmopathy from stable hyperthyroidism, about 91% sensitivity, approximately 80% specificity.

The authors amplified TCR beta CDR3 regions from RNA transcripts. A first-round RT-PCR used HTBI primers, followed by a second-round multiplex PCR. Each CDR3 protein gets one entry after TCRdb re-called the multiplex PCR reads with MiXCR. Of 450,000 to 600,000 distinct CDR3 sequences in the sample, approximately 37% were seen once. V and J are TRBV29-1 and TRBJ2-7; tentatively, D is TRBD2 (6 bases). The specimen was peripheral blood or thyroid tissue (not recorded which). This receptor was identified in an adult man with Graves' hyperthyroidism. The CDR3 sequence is CSVEGGGRGYEQYF. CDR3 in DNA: TGCAGCGTTGAAGGTGGAGGGCGCGGATACGAGCAGTACTTC.